This T cell receptor beta chain stems from a study of shared clonotypes between healthy human individuals. Study summary: Three CD4 naive, three CD4 memory, two CD8 naive and one CD8 memory plate were used per donor. Findings of the study overall: For naive CD4 cells, roughly 5% of clonotypes were shared across a handful of donors.

This CDR3 is built from 14 residues. In germline, CDR1 is ENHRY, CDR2 SYGVKD. Trimming stripped 4 bases from V and 6 bases from J, with 16 bases between. Every donor, a Caucasian adult, lived in Nashville, Tennessee. The study separated CD4+ cells into CD45RA+ naive and CD45RA-negative memory subsets. The assay was immunoSEQ multiplex PCR, and TCRdb's table has in-frame clones only and misses some. The data contain approximately 2,000,000 clones, 85% to 95% of them singletons. This clone appeared once. Its specificity is not known. The rearrangement links TRBV10-3 to TRBJ2-7, with TRBD1 as a possible D gene (6 bases). The receptor was isolated from a young man in good health. Some clones in this sample may be carry-over from other donors' samples. Specimen: naive CD4+ T cells from PBMCs. Documented subset: CD45RA+ positively selected. CDR3 residues: CAISVYDRSGEQYF. The DNA of the CDR3 is TGTGCCATCAGTGTATATGACAGGTCGGGCGAGCAGTACTTC.